What follows are 21 T cell receptor beta chains derived from one specimen sequenced in a study of blood T cell repertoires in COVID-19. Data came from immunoSEQ multiplex PCR; TCRdb stores just in-frame clones and leaves some out. The profile shows some 290,000 clones, almost 90% of them singletons. Sequenced sample: peripheral blood. The receptors were sampled from a woman under 40 with COVID-19, enrolled during active disease.

This clone was observed a single time. The chain links TRBV13 to TRBJ2-1; 9 positions agree with TRBD2. The CDR3 covers 15 residues. V lost 5 bases to trimming and J lost 4 bases; unmatched junction nucleotides: 6. In germline, CDR1 is PRHDT, CDR2 FYEKMQ (reference sequence). CDR3: CASSTRLAVYNEQFF. DNA for the CDR3: TGTGCCAGCAGCACCAGACTAGCGGTTTACAATGAGCAGTTCTTC.

This chain uses TRBV4-2 with TRBJ1-4; TRBD1 might be the D (6 bases). CDR1 is LGHNA, CDR2 YNFKEQ, per germline. CDR3 length equals 15 residues. The V and J ends lost 0 bases and 10 bases respectively, with 15 bases between them. The CDR3 loop is CASSQDPRGIRKLFF. The CDR3 bases are TGTGCCAGCAGCCAAGACCCCAGGGGCATTCGAAAACTGTTTTTT.

The chain joins TRBV19 to TRBJ2-5; maybe TRBD2 (6 bases). V was trimmed by 5 bases and J by 4 bases, leaving 14 bases between them. The CDR3 has 14 residues. Per the germline V gene, CDR1 is LNHDA and CDR2 is SQIVND (reference sequence). The CDR3 reads CASSAGPRGETQYF. The DNA for the CDR3 is TGTGCCAGTAGTGCGGGACCGAGAGGAGAGACCCAGTACTTC.

The chain couples TRBV7-3 to TRBJ1-5, with 8 bases that match TRBD1. Germline-derived CDR1 and CDR2 are SGHTA and FQGTGA. This CDR3 comprises 15 residues. V shed 5 bases and J 8 bases; nucleotides not matched to a gene: 11. DNA for the CDR3: TGTGCCAGCAGCACCCAGACAGGGGAGACCAAGCCCCAGCATTTT. This gives the protein CASSTQTGETKPQHF.

This chain joins TRBV5-1 and TRBJ1-2, with D maybe TRBD1 (6 bases). CDR1 is SGHRS, CDR2 YFSETQ, per germline. Trimming took off 4 bases at V and 4 bases at J, with 20 bases between the two ends. CDR3 length equals 16 residues. In DNA, the CDR3 is TGCGCCAGCAGCCCTAGACCGTATGGGGGGGCCTATGGCTACACCTTC. It specifies CASSPRPYGGAYGYTF.

The V call is TRBV27, the J call TRBJ1-1; D remains ambiguous. CDR3 length: 14 amino acids. Per germline, CDR1 MNHEY and CDR2 SMNVEV (reference sequence). The V and J ends lost 8 bases and 4 bases respectively, with 17 bases between them. The CDR3 bases are TGTGCCAGCCGGAGAGGCAACGAATTCACTGAAGCTTTCTTT. It is translated as CASRRGNEFTEAFF.

The rearrangement joins TRBV19 to TRBJ1-1; the D gene is possibly TRBD1 (6 bases). The germline V gene encodes CDR1 LNHDA and CDR2 SQIVND (reference sequence). The length of the CDR3 is 16 residues. The V end was cut by 1 base, the J end by 1 base, with 13 bases between. CDR3 loop: CASSIGTGRTNTEAFF. In DNA form, the CDR3 reads TGTGCCAGTAGTATAGGTACAGGGAGAACGAACACTGAAGCTTTCTTT.

V and J are TRBV30 and TRBJ1-2; D call uncertain. The CDR3 is 13 residues long. V dropped 5 bases and J dropped 0 bases, with 10 bases sitting between them. The V gene's germline CDR1 is GTSNPN and CDR2 SVGIG (reference sequence). The CDR3 DNA reads TGTGCCTGGGGACTGTACACTAACTATGGCTACACCTTC. The encoded protein is CAWGLYTNYGYTF.

The V call is TRBV28, the J call TRBJ2-5; 8 bases map to TRBD2. The CDR3 runs to 13 residues. Trimming took 6 bases from V and 4 from J; bases not matched to a gene: 4. The germline V gene encodes CDR1 MDHEN and CDR2 SYDVKM. CDR3 protein: CASRYSGTETQYF. The CDR3 DNA sequence: TGTGCCAGCAGGTATAGCGGGACAGAGACCCAGTACTTC.

The rearrangement joins TRBV6-1 to TRBJ2-1, with 12 nucleotides matching TRBD2. The V gene's germline CDR1 is MNHNS and CDR2 SASEGT. The CDR3 consists of 14 residues. The ends lost 2 bases at V and 8 bases at J; junction bases unmatched: 1. This chain's CDR3 is CASSETSGGYEQFF. As DNA, the CDR3 is TGTGCCAGCAGTGAAACTAGCGGGGGGTATGAGCAGTTCTTC.

CDR3 nucleotides: TGCAGCGTTGAGTACTATAACACTGAAGCTTTCTTT. Translation gives CSVEYYNTEAFF. This rearrangement joins TRBV29-1 to TRBJ1-1; no clear D gene. The V end lost 3 bases, the J end lost 2 bases, and 7 bases lay between the germline ends. CDR1 and CDR2 from the germline V gene are SQVTM and ANQGSEA. The CDR3 runs to 12 residues. Looking up the rest from reference TRBV29-1 and TRBJ1-1 gives the full variable domain: SAVISQKPSRDICQRGTSLTIQCQVDSQVTMMFWYRQQPGQSLTLIATANQGSEATYESGFVIDKFPISRPNLTFSTLTVSNMSPEDSSIYLCSVEYYNTEAFFGQGTRLTVV.

The V call is TRBV7-8, the J call TRBJ1-6, with 7 bases that match TRBD1. The V segment lost 5 bases and the J segment 7 bases; nucleotides outside the gene matches: 8. The germline gives CDR1 SGHVS, CDR2 FQNEAQ. The CDR3 contains 15 residues. CDR3 in amino acids: CASSPTAGGNSPLHF. DNA for the CDR3: TGTGCCAGCAGCCCCACCGCAGGGGGGAATTCACCCCTCCACTTT.

This clone showed up just once. The V gene is TRBV30, the J gene TRBJ1-1, with 9 bases fitting TRBD1. The CDR3 is 13 residues long. The trim removed 5 bases at V and 7 bases at J, leaving 8 bases unmatched. Per germline, CDR1 GTSNPN and CDR2 SVGIG (reference sequence). The CDR3 DNA reads TGTGCCTGGCTACTGGACAGGGGCCGTGAAGCTTTCTTT. Protein sequence: CAWLLDRGREAFF.

The gene calls are TRBV6-5 and TRBJ1-1; D is perhaps TRBD1 (6 bases). V lost 3 bases, J lost 1 base, and 12 bases lay in between. The CDR3 totals 15 residues. Germline V lookup: CDR1 MNHEY, CDR2 SVGAGI. The CDR3 DNA follows: TGTGCCAGCAGTTATTCCGGGACACCGAACACTGAAGCTTTCTTT. The encoded protein is CASSYSGTPNTEAFF.

J is TRBJ1-1 and V is TRBV6-2 or TRBV6-3; weak D call: TRBD1 (5 bases). V was cut by 2 bases and J by 7 bases, with 8 bases left in between. Germline V gene lookup returns CDR1 MNHEY and CDR2 SVGEGT. The CDR3 is made up of 12 amino acids. The CDR3 DNA reads as TGTGCCAGCAGTTACCTCACAGGTGAAGCTTTCTTT. The encoded protein is CASSYLTGEAFF.

V usage is TRBV5-6 and J usage is TRBJ1-3; D is uncertain. CDR3 length: 17 amino acids. Germline CDR1 reads SGHDT; CDR2 reads YYEEEE. Trimming left V 0 bases short and J 4 bases short, with 17 bases between. CDR3 in amino acids: CASSLVSSLLVGNTIYF. CDR3 coding DNA: TGTGCCAGCAGCTTGGTCTCTTCTTTATTAGTGGGAAACACCATATATTTT.

The genes are TRBV12-3 or TRBV12-4 and TRBJ2-1; D uncertain. There are 12 residues in the CDR3. The V and J ends lost 4 bases and 11 bases respectively, with 12 bases between them. This CDR3 is CASSSTQTKQFF. The CDR3 nucleotides read TGTGCCAGCAGTTCGACACAAACGAAGCAGTTCTTC.

To note about this clone: The same CDR3 is also encoded by other DNA sequences in this sample. The CDR3, as DNA: TGCGCCAGCAGCCAAGATGGACTAGCGGGTGACAATGAGCAGTTCTTC. It translates to CASSQDGLAGDNEQFF. J is TRBJ2-1 and V is TRBV4-1, with 11 bases lining up with TRBD2. CDR1 MGHRA and CDR2 YSYEKL come from the germline V gene. Trimming removed 0 bases from V and 5 bases from J; junction bases left unmatched: 3. This CDR3 is 16 amino acids long.

V usage is TRBV5-6 and J usage is TRBJ1-2; 8 nucleotides agree with TRBD1. CDR1 is SGHDT, CDR2 YYEEEE, per germline. The CDR3 spans 17 residues. Trimming took 2 bases from V and 3 from J; bases not matched to a gene: 12. CDR3 loop: CASSLKGRGRADYGYTF. CDR3 in DNA: TGTGCCAGCAGCTTAAAGGGCAGGGGGCGCGCGGACTATGGCTACACCTTC.

This chain uses TRBV7-9 with TRBJ2-3; no definite D call. V was cut by 5 bases and J by 5 bases, with 8 bases left in between. Germline values: CDR1 SEHNR, CDR2 FQNEAQ (reference sequence). This CDR3 comprises 12 residues. The CDR3 DNA is TGTGCCAGCAGCGTCGCGGAAGATACGCAGTATTTT. Its translation is CASSVAEDTQYF.

The J gene is TRBJ1-4, the V gene TRBV5-1, with TRBD1 matching over 10 bases. Germline CDR1 reads SGHRS; CDR2 reads YFSETQ. CDR3 length: 16 amino acids. V shed 4 bases, J shed 0 bases, and the junction held 3 bases outside the gene matches. CDR3: CASSPGQGATNEKLFF. The CDR3 DNA follows: TGCGCCAGCAGCCCCGGACAGGGGGCAACTAATGAAAAACTGTTTTTT.